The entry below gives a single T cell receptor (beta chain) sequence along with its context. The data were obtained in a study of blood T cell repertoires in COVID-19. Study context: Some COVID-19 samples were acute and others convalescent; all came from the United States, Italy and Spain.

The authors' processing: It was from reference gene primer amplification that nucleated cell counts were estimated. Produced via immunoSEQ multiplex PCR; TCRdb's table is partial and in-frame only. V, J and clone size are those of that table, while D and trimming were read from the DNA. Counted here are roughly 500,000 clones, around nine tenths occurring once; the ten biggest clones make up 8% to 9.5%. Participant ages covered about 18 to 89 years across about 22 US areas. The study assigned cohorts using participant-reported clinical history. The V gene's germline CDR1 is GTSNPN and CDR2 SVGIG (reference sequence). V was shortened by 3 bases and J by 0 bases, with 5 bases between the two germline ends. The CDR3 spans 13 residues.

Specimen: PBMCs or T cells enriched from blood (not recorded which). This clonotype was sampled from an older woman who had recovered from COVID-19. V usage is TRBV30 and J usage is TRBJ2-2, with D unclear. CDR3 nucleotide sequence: TGTGCCTGGAGAAACTCGAACACCGGGGAGCTGTTTTTT. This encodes CAWRNSNTGELFF.